Below are 32 T cell receptor beta chains sequenced from a single sample in a study of T cells in Graves' hyperthyroidism and ophthalmopathy. TCR beta CDR3 sequences were amplified from RNA transcripts. A first-round RT-PCR of the TCR CDR3 used the HTBI primer set. TCRdb re-analysed the multiplex PCR reads in MiXCR, keeping a single row per CDR3 protein. The sample gives more than 300,000 distinct CDR3 sequences, around 20% of which show up once; 40% is in the top ten. What was sequenced was blood. The receptors come from a man younger than 35 with Graves' ophthalmopathy.

This chain uses TRBV4-2 with TRBJ1-4; the match to TRBD1 covers 10 bases. V was clipped by 0 bases and J by 8 bases; unmatched bases: 9. CDR1 and CDR2 from the germline V gene are LGHNA and YNFKEQ. CDR3 size: 17 residues. This CDR3 reads CASSQDPGQGGREKLFF. The CDR3 nucleotides read TGTGCCAGCAGCCAAGACCCCGGACAGGGGGGGAGGGAAAAACTGTTTTTT.

This clonotype was seen many times. V is TRBV3-1 and J is TRBJ1-1, with 8 bases lining up with TRBD1. V trimming: 0 bases; J trimming: 2 bases; junction bases outside the gene matches: 2. The CDR3 is 15 residues long. Germline V gene sequence: CDR1 LGHDT, CDR2 YNNKEL (reference sequence). In nucleotides, the CDR3 is TGTGCCAGCAGCCAAGAAGGACAGGGAAACACTGAAGCTTTCTTT. Residues: CASSQEGQGNTEAFF.

This clonotype was detected ten times or more. DNA for the CDR3: TGTGCCAGCAAGGGGAGGGGACAGTTAGCCTATGGCTACACCTTC. This codes for CASKGRGQLAYGYTF. The V gene is TRBV27, the J gene TRBJ1-2; 7 bases are a match to TRBD1. The CDR3 is 15 residues long. From germline, CDR1 is MNHEY and CDR2 SMNVEV (reference sequence). J gave up 4 bases and V 7 bases, and 12 bases lay outside the gene matches.

The rearrangement uses TRBV2 and TRBJ2-2; 9 nucleotides line up with TRBD1. The V segment lost 8 bases and the J segment 3 bases; nucleotides outside the gene matches: 13. The CDR3 loop spans 17 amino acids. Germline CDR1 is SNHLY and CDR2 is FYNNEI. The CDR3 is CASQVGGTGIDTGELFF. CDR3 DNA: TGTGCCAGCCAAGTCGGGGGGACAGGGATTGACACCGGGGAGCTGTTTTTT.

This clonotype was detected many times. This sequence joins TRBV5-1 and TRBJ2-7; D remains unclear. Trimming shortened V by 5 bases and J by 0 bases, and 12 bases separated the two germline ends. CDR3 length: 14 residues. Germline V CDR1 and CDR2: SGHRS, YFSETQ. The CDR3 DNA follows: TGCGCCAGCAGAAGCGCGTGGCCCTCCTACGAGCAGTACTTC. Protein product: CASRSAWPSYEQYF.

The chain has TRBV28 and TRBJ2-7, with 9 bases that match TRBD1. CDR3 length equals 16 residues. V shed 6 bases and J 1 base; nucleotides not matched to a gene: 10. Germline-derived CDR1 and CDR2 are MDHEN and SYDVKM. The CDR3 protein is CASRSVPGTGSYEQYF. The CDR3 DNA follows: TGTGCCAGCAGGTCTGTCCCCGGGACAGGGTCCTACGAGCAGTACTTC.

Regarding this clonotype: This could be a read error, since a much larger clone is one nucleotide away. The V call is TRBV20-1, the J call TRBJ1-2; TRBD1 might be the D (6 bases). Germline lookup yields CDR1 DFQATT and CDR2 SNEGSKA (reference sequence). The CDR3 runs to 13 residues. The CDR3 DNA sequence: TGCAGTGGCGGGGGGGGGCCTAACTATGGCTACCCCTTC. It encodes CSGGGGPNYGYPF.

This clonotype was counted a few times. The chain carries TRBV12-3 or TRBV12-4 and TRBJ2-4; D possibly corresponds to TRBD1 (6 bases). Trimming stripped 6 bases from V and 3 bases from J, with 12 bases between. The CDR3 loop spans 14 amino acids. For the CDR3, the DNA is TGTGCCAGCAGCCAGGGGTCTGGCAAAAACATTCAGTACTTC. Translation: CASSQGSGKNIQYF.

The sample holds many counts of this clonotype. CDR3 in amino acids: CASSSNTGTGTEAFF. The CDR3 DNA reads TGCGCCAGCAGCTCAAACACCGGGACGGGCACTGAAGCTTTCTTT. This sequence joins TRBV5-1 and TRBJ1-1; D possibly corresponds to TRBD1 (5 bases). The CDR3 is 15 amino acids. The V gene lost 3 bases and the J gene lost 4 bases, with 16 bases spanning the gap. The germline CDR1 and CDR2 sequences are SGHRS and YFSETQ.

The chain is built from TRBV6-2 or TRBV6-3 and TRBJ1-2; no firm D call. This CDR3 contains 10 residues. The germline V gene has CDR1 MNHEY and CDR2 SVGEGT. Trimming left V 8 bases short and J 6 bases short, with 7 bases between. DNA for the CDR3: TGTGCCAGCGGGCACGATGGCTACACCTTC. Amino acid sequence: CASGHDGYTF.

The chain joins TRBV5-6 to TRBJ2-5; D is undetermined. Trimming left V 0 bases short and J 13 bases short, with 13 bases between. Germline V gives CDR1 SGHDT, CDR2 YYEEEE. This CDR3 has 12 residues. The CDR3: CASSLVGSFRYF. In DNA form, the CDR3 reads TGTGCCAGCAGCTTGGTCGGCTCATTTAGGTACTTC.

This clonotype has ten or more counts. CDR3 sequence: CASSFEGMGTEAFF. In DNA, the CDR3 is TGCGCCAGCAGCTTTGAGGGGATGGGCACTGAAGCTTTCTTT. The J gene is TRBJ1-1, the V gene TRBV5-1, with a tentative D call TRBD1 (5 bases). V was cut by 2 bases and J by 4 bases, with 12 bases left in between. Germline V CDR1 and CDR2: SGHRS, YFSETQ. The CDR3 spans 14 residues.

This clonotype has a count of ten or more. The genes are TRBV10-3 and TRBJ1-1, with D perhaps TRBD1 (6 bases). The CDR3 consists of 14 residues. V lost 2 bases to trimming and J lost 1 base, with 8 bases between them. In germline, CDR1 is ENHRY, CDR2 SYGVKD. The CDR3 sequence: CAISELGGNTEAFF. The CDR3 region has the DNA TGTGCCATCAGTGAGCTAGGGGGGAACACTGAAGCTTTCTTT.

The chain has TRBV12-3 or TRBV12-4 and TRBJ2-3, with 16 nucleotides matching TRBD2. The CDR3 sequence is 18 residues long. Losses at the gene ends were 3 bases for V and 4 bases for J; bases not matched to a gene: 7. The DNA of the CDR3 is TGTGCCAGCAGTTTGGGACTAGCGGGGGGGCCGATATCAGATACGCAGTATTTT. Its protein is CASSLGLAGGPISDTQYF.

This clonotype has a handful of counts. A much larger clone sits a single nucleotide away, making a read error possible. The chain is built from TRBV3-1 and TRBJ1-3, with unresolved D. The CDR3 consists of 16 residues. The germline gives CDR1 LGHDT, CDR2 YNNKEL (reference sequence). The CDR3 DNA reads as TGTGGCAGCAGCCAAGATCGGGTGGCTCGGCGGGACACCATATATTTT. Translating it yields CGSSQDRVARRDTIYF.

The V call is TRBV6-2 or TRBV6-3, the J call TRBJ1-5; D remains ambiguous. Per germline, CDR1 MNHEY and CDR2 SVGEGT. V lost 5 bases to trimming and J lost 3 bases, with 14 bases between them. CDR3 size: 15 residues. The CDR3 is CASSTDRALNQPQHF. Here the CDR3 DNA reads TGTGCCAGCAGTACCGACCGGGCCCTCAATCAGCCCCAGCATTTT.

This clonotype was detected many times. The J gene is TRBJ1-6, the V gene TRBV7-9; 8 bases line up with TRBD1. The ends lost 5 bases at V and 7 bases at J; junction bases unmatched: 7. CDR1 is SEHNR and CDR2 is FQNEAQ in the germline V gene (reference sequence). The CDR3 runs to 15 residues. As DNA, the CDR3 is TGTGCCAGCAGCGCCTTGACAGGGGTGAATTCACCCCTCCACTTT. Translation gives CASSALTGVNSPLHF.

The gene calls are TRBV5-1 and TRBJ1-2, with 9 bases fitting TRBD1. The CDR3 sequence is 16 residues long. After removal of 4 bases from V and 1 base from J, the junction contained 8 bases not matched to a gene. Germline lookup yields CDR1 SGHRS and CDR2 YFSETQ. CDR3 protein: CASSHWTGDYNYGYTF. The CDR3 bases are TGCGCCAGCAGCCACTGGACAGGGGATTATAACTATGGCTACACCTTC.

Many counts were recorded for this clonotype. The V gene is TRBV29-1, the J gene TRBJ1-4, with a possible D match to TRBD1 (5 bases). Trimming stripped 3 bases from V and 8 bases from J, with 16 bases between. Germline loops: CDR1 SQVTM, CDR2 ANQGSEA. There are 14 residues in the CDR3. The CDR3 coding sequence is TGCAGCGTTGACCCGGGACGAGGGGAAGAAAAACTGTTTTTT. It codes for CSVDPGRGEEKLFF.

V and J are TRBV2 and TRBJ2-7; 9 bases map to TRBD1. CDR3 length: 13 residues. V lost 10 bases to trimming and J lost 1 base; unmatched junction nucleotides: 5. Per the germline V gene, CDR1 is SNHLY and CDR2 is FYNNEI. CDR3 residues: CATPGTGSYEQYF. CDR3 nucleotides: TGTGCCACACCCGGGACAGGGTCCTACGAGCAGTACTTC.

This chain connects TRBV20-1 to TRBJ1-4, with 7 positions matching TRBD1. Germline CDR1 reads DFQATT; CDR2 reads SNEGSKA (reference sequence). Trimming took 6 bases from V and 7 from J; bases not matched to a gene: 8. The CDR3 spans 13 residues. DNA of the CDR3: TGCAGTGCCCCACAGGGGCGGCGTGAAAAACTGTTTTTT. Protein sequence: CSAPQGRREKLFF.

This clonotype was seen only a few times. This chain joins TRBV4-1 and TRBJ1-4, with TRBD1 as a possible D gene (5 bases). The V end was cut by 4 bases, the J end by 8 bases, with 11 bases between. The CDR3 spans 13 residues. Germline-derived CDR1 and CDR2 are MGHRA and YSYEKL. For the CDR3, the DNA is TGCGCCAGCAGCCTCGGTTGGGGGGAAAAACTGTTTTTT. Translating gives CASSLGWGEKLFF.

The gene calls are TRBV27 and TRBJ2-7; D is ambiguous. Germline V CDR1 and CDR2: MNHEY, SMNVEV (reference sequence). V was pared by 5 bases and J by 2 bases, with 16 bases between. The CDR3 loop spans 15 amino acids. In DNA form, the CDR3 reads TGTGCCAGCAGTCCACCGGGCCTCCCGACCTACGAGCAGTACTTC. Protein product: CASSPPGLPTYEQYF.

The gene calls are TRBV11-2 and TRBJ2-3; 8 bases are a match to TRBD2. The germline CDR1 and CDR2 sequences are SGHAT and FQNNGV. V lost 5 bases to trimming and J lost 2 bases; unmatched junction nucleotides: 15. The CDR3 is 18 amino acids. This CDR3 is CASSPVSSGGCNTDTQYF. CDR3 coding DNA: TGTGCCAGCAGCCCCGTATCGAGCGGGGGTTGCAACACAGATACGCAGTATTTT.

This clonotype was detected ten times or more. This chain links TRBV3-1 with TRBJ1-4; D perhaps matches TRBD1 (5 bases). CDR3 length: 15 residues. Germline V gives CDR1 LGHDT, CDR2 YNNKEL (reference sequence). V was shortened by 0 bases and J by 6 bases, with 11 bases between the two germline ends. The CDR3 DNA is TGTGCCAGCAGCCAAGAAGTAGGGGTGGATGAAAAACTGTTTTTT. Residues: CASSQEVGVDEKLFF.

V and J are TRBV9 and TRBJ1-2; 10 bases fit TRBD1. This CDR3 comprises 16 residues. The germline CDR1 and CDR2 sequences are SGDLS and YYNGEE. The V gene end was trimmed by 3 bases and the J gene end by 6 bases; junction bases not matched to a gene: 11. The CDR3 DNA reads as TGTGCCAGCAGCGGAACCAGACAGGGGGCTGGTAATGGCTACACCTTC. Encoded protein: CASSGTRQGAGNGYTF.

This clonotype has a count of ten or more. The V call is TRBV6-1, the J call TRBJ1-2; D might be TRBD1 (6 bases). Germline V gene lookup returns CDR1 MNHNS and CDR2 SASEGT. CDR3 length equals 15 residues. V lost 2 bases and J lost 4, with 14 bases in between. CDR3 sequence reads: CASSENTGSGYGYTF. CDR3 DNA sequence: TGTGCCAGCAGTGAAAATACAGGGTCGGGCTATGGCTACACCTTC.

This chain connects TRBV6-1 to TRBJ1-6; 8 bases are a match to TRBD1. Germline CDR1 MNHNS, CDR2 SASEGT. After removal of 7 bases from V and 8 bases from J, the junction contained 4 bases not matched to a gene. The CDR3 runs 13 residues. DNA of the CDR3: TGTGCCAGCAACGACAGGGGTGATTCACCCCTCCACTTT. The encoded protein is CASNDRGDSPLHF.

This clonotype was observed a handful of times. The chain carries TRBV3-1 and TRBJ2-2; 7 bases line up with TRBD1. After removal of 2 bases from V and 7 bases from J, the junction contained 4 bases not matched to a gene. The CDR3 spans 14 residues. In germline, CDR1 is LGHDT, CDR2 YNNKEL (reference sequence). CDR3 sequence (DNA): TGTGCCAGCAGCCAACAGGGGGAGTTCGGGGAGCTGTTTTTT. Translated, it gives CASSQQGEFGELFF.

This clonotype has a count of ten or more. The chain combines TRBV24-1 with TRBJ2-2, with D perhaps matching TRBD1 (6 bases). Germline loops: CDR1 KGHDR, CDR2 SFDVKD. This CDR3 has 17 residues. V was shortened by 7 bases and J by 5 bases, with 22 bases between the two germline ends. The CDR3 sequence: CATRAGSGTLRTGELFF. CDR3 nucleotide sequence: TGTGCCACCAGGGCCGGGTCCGGGACACTTCGTACCGGGGAGCTGTTTTTT.

The chain has TRBV20-1 and TRBJ2-7; D not certain. Germline V gives CDR1 DFQATT, CDR2 SNEGSKA (reference sequence). This CDR3 region has 12 residues. Deletions cut 6 bases from V and 0 bases from J, with 9 bases between. The CDR3 spells CSAGLLSYEQYF. The CDR3, as DNA: TGCAGTGCCGGGCTCCTCTCCTACGAGCAGTACTTC.

There are many counts of this clonotype. The chain links TRBV2 to TRBJ2-1; D call uncertain. From germline, CDR1 is SNHLY and CDR2 FYNNEI. CDR3 size: 14 residues. V lost 4 bases to trimming and J lost 5 bases, with 12 bases between them. The CDR3 is CASSGEQFDNEQFF. The CDR3, as DNA: TGTGCCAGCAGTGGGGAACAGTTTGACAATGAGCAGTTCTTC.